Below, 7 T cell receptor beta chains from the same sample are listed, as sequenced in a study of CD8+ T cells in alopecia areata. RNA was isolated and reverse transcribed to cDNA, the sequencing template. Sequencing was performed with immunoSEQ multiplex PCR; in TCRdb, only in-frame clones are kept and a portion is missing. The data show roughly 150,000 clones, around 47% seen once. The material sequenced was CD4+ T cells sorted from blood. Receptors originate from a human donor with alopecia areata.

The V and J genes are TRBV29-1 and TRBJ2-1; 11 positions agree with TRBD1. V gave up 7 bases and J gave up 9 bases; unmatched junction bases: 2. CDR3 length: 11 residues. Per germline, CDR1 SQVTM and CDR2 ANQGSEA. CDR3 in amino acids: CSGDRGFEQFF. In nucleotides, the CDR3 is TGCAGCGGGGACAGGGGGTTTGAGCAGTTCTTC.

This clone was counted between two and nine times. The CDR3, as DNA: TGCGCCAGTTACTACACACTCAAAGAGACCCAGTACTTC. It yields the protein CASYYTLKETQYF. J is TRBJ2-5 and V is TRBV5-1; D remains unclear. V lost 8 bases and J lost 3, with 14 bases in between. Per germline, CDR1 SGHRS and CDR2 YFSETQ. The CDR3 spans 13 residues.

The genes are TRBV5-1 and TRBJ2-7; 7 bases are shared with TRBD1. V shed 4 bases, J shed 5 bases, and the junction held 6 bases outside the gene matches. The CDR3 has 13 residues. The germline CDR1 and CDR2 sequences are SGHRS and YFSETQ. The CDR3 DNA sequence: TGCGCCAGCAGCCGCTGGACAGGAAACGAGCAGTACTTC. Residues: CASSRWTGNEQYF.

The chain is built from TRBV4-1 and TRBJ2-4; D uncertain. Trimming shortened V by 0 bases and J by 4 bases, and 22 bases separated the two germline ends. This CDR3 has 19 amino acids. The V gene's germline CDR1 is MGHRA and CDR2 YSYEKL. The chain's CDR3 is CASSQDMLSDPGWKNIQYF. Here the CDR3 DNA reads TGCGCCAGCAGCCAAGATATGCTCAGCGACCCCGGTTGGAAAAACATTCAGTACTTC.

The chain uses TRBV25-1 and TRBJ1-4; D unresolved. The ends were cut back, 7 bases at V and 6 bases at J, with 6 bases in the middle. This CDR3 comprises 11 residues. Germline assignment: CDR1 MGHDK and CDR2 SYGVNS. CDR3 coding DNA: TGTGCCAGCAATCGGGATGAAAAACTGTTTTTT. Translated: CASNRDEKLFF.

The V gene is TRBV6-6, the J gene TRBJ2-7; no clear D. Germline assignment: CDR1 MNHNY and CDR2 SVGAGI (reference sequence). Deletions cut 7 bases from V and 1 base from J, with 11 bases between. This CDR3 contains 13 residues. The CDR3 DNA follows: TGTGCCAGCATCCCAGGCCCATCCTACGAGCAGTACTTC. Residues: CASIPGPSYEQYF.

This clone came up a few times. V is TRBV7-9 and J is TRBJ1-1; a possible D gene is TRBD1 (5 bases). Germline V gives CDR1 SEHNR, CDR2 FQNEAQ (reference sequence). The CDR3 contains 11 residues. V lost 4 bases to trimming and J lost 8 bases, with 8 bases between them. The CDR3 spells CASSSEGEAFF. In DNA, the CDR3 is TGTGCCAGCAGCTCCGAGGGGGAAGCTTTCTTT.